Below are 22 T cell receptor beta chains sequenced from a single sample in a study of blood T cell repertoires in COVID-19. Clones were read by immunoSEQ multiplex PCR, and TCRdb kept only the in-frame ones, dropping some. The sample has roughly 190,000 clones; about 80% are singletons. The specimen was PBMCs or T cells enriched from blood (not recorded which). These receptors originate from an older woman with acute COVID-19.

The chain uses TRBV19 and TRBJ1-5, with TRBD1 identical over 8 bases. CDR1 LNHDA and CDR2 SQIVND come from the germline V gene (reference sequence). This CDR3 spans 15 amino acids. The ends lost 6 bases at V and 3 bases at J; junction bases unmatched: 7. CDR3 residues: CASRGQGGDNQPQHF. CDR3 nucleotide sequence: TGTGCCAGTAGAGGACAGGGCGGAGACAATCAGCCCCAGCATTTT.

This clone was seen just once. The V gene is TRBV5-4, the J gene TRBJ1-2; 7 nucleotides line up with TRBD1. Germline assignment: CDR1 SGHNT and CDR2 YYREEE (reference sequence). This CDR3 region has 16 residues. The V gene end was trimmed by 4 bases and the J gene end by 1 base; junction bases not matched to a gene: 10. CDR3 residues: CASSPPTGLLNYGYTF. The CDR3 region has the DNA TGTGCCAGCAGCCCGCCGACAGGGCTCCTTAACTATGGCTACACCTTC.

This clone was observed a single time. The rearrangement joins TRBV6-5 to TRBJ2-5; TRBD2 matches at 9 bases. The CDR3 extends over 14 amino acids. The germline V gene has CDR1 MNHEY and CDR2 SVGAGI. J gave up 4 bases and V 4 bases, and 4 bases lay outside the gene matches. CDR3 amino acids: CASSSIAGVETQYF. For the CDR3, the DNA is TGTGCCAGCAGTTCTATAGCGGGGGTAGAGACCCAGTACTTC.

The chain is built from TRBV27 and TRBJ1-3; no reliable D call. The length of the CDR3 is 14 residues. V lost 7 bases and J 0 bases, leaving 10 bases between the germline ends. The V gene's germline CDR1 is MNHEY and CDR2 SMNVEV (reference sequence). This CDR3 reads CASTSGNSGNTIYF. The CDR3, as DNA: TGTGCCAGCACCTCCGGGAACTCTGGAAACACCATATATTTT.

This chain uses TRBV5-7 with TRBJ1-5; TRBD1 agrees at 9 bases. TRBV5-7 is classed as an ORF, of uncertain function. Trimming at V came to 0 bases and at J to 2 bases, leaving 12 bases not matched to a gene. The CDR3 consists of 19 residues. The CDR3 DNA follows: TGTGCCAGCAGCTTGGTCGGTAGGACAGGGGAGGTCTGCAATCAGCCCCAGCATTTT. Translated: CASSLVGRTGEVCNQPQHF.

The chain has TRBV15 and TRBJ1-1, with D maybe TRBD1 (5 bases). The CDR3 runs to 16 residues. CDR1 and CDR2 from the germline V gene are LNHNV and YYDKDF (reference sequence). V lost 0 bases and J lost 1, with 12 bases in between. CDR3 loop: CATSRDEGHKNTEAFF. CDR3 nucleotide sequence: TGTGCCACCAGCAGAGATGAAGGACATAAGAACACTGAAGCTTTCTTT.

The rearrangement uses TRBV10-2 and TRBJ2-2; no clear D. Trimming left V 5 bases short and J 7 bases short, with 11 bases between. The CDR3 has 13 residues. Germline values: CDR1 WSHSY, CDR2 SAAADI. CDR3 region: CASSPVGVGELFF. As DNA, the CDR3 is TGCGCCAGCAGTCCGGTGGGCGTCGGGGAGCTGTTTTTT.

The rearrangement joins TRBV29-1 to TRBJ2-6; the D gene is possibly TRBD2 (5 bases). This CDR3 is built from 14 residues. The V end was cut by 7 bases, the J end by 2 bases, with 12 bases between. Germline CDR1 is SQVTM and CDR2 is ANQGSEA. CDR3 sequence reads: CSAREGTGANVLTF. The CDR3 DNA sequence: TGCAGCGCTCGCGAGGGAACTGGGGCCAACGTCCTGACTTTC.

The CDR3 region is CATSDRRVQETQYF. CDR3 nucleotides: TGTGCCACCAGTGATCGGAGGGTCCAAGAGACCCAGTACTTC. The chain couples TRBV24-1 to TRBJ2-5, with D possibly TRBD2 on 6 matching bases. The CDR3 is 14 amino acids. The germline V gene has CDR1 KGHDR and CDR2 SFDVKD. The V end lost 3 bases, the J end lost 1 base, and 8 bases lay between the germline ends.

This chain connects TRBV7-2 to TRBJ1-6, with D unclear. The germline V gene encodes CDR1 SGHTA and CDR2 FQGNSA. CDR3 size: 15 residues. V lost 5 bases to trimming and J lost 5 bases, with 13 bases between them. Here the CDR3 DNA reads TGTGCCAGCAGCACCGAGTCGGGGAATAATTCACCCCTCCACTTT. It specifies CASSTESGNNSPLHF.

The V gene is TRBV3-1 (or the pseudogene TRBV3-2), the J gene TRBJ2-1; 7 bases line up with TRBD2. Germline-derived CDR1 and CDR2 are LGHDT and YNNKEL (reference sequence). Germline trimming cut 2 bases from V and 1 base from J; bases unmatched to any gene: 8. This CDR3 is built from 17 residues. The CDR3 sequence: CASSQKSGDGSYNEQFF. CDR3 bases: TGTGCCAGCAGCCAAAAGAGCGGGGACGGGTCCTACAATGAGCAGTTCTTC.

The genes are TRBV7-9 and TRBJ1-6, with 10 bases matching TRBD1. This CDR3 comprises 14 residues. The V gene end was trimmed by 3 bases and the J gene end by 8 bases; junction bases not matched to a gene: 1. Germline loops: CDR1 SEHNR, CDR2 FQNEAQ (reference sequence). The CDR3 region is CASSFGTGDSPLHF. The CDR3 DNA is TGTGCCAGCAGCTTCGGGACAGGGGATTCACCCCTCCACTTT.

The chain carries TRBV2 and TRBJ2-3; TRBD2 agrees at 11 bases. The germline V gene encodes CDR1 SNHLY and CDR2 FYNNEI. Germline trimming cut 7 bases from V and 1 base from J; bases unmatched to any gene: 4. The CDR3 covers 15 residues. This chain's CDR3 is CASTRSGGGTDTQYF. As DNA, the CDR3 is TGTGCCAGCACCCGTAGCGGGGGGGGCACAGATACGCAGTATTTT.

For this clone: The junction does not match germline at one end; this may be a read error. This specimen includes other DNA sequences encoding the same CDR3. The rearrangement uses TRBV6-4 and TRBJ1-5, with D maybe TRBD1 (6 bases). This CDR3 is built from 18 residues. CDR1 MRHNA and CDR2 SNTAGT come from the germline V gene. The CDR3 here is CASSDLVRGIYSNQPQHF. Here the CDR3 DNA reads TGTGCCAGCAGTGATTTAGTCAGGGGAATTTATAGCAATCAGCCTCAGCATTTT.

The rearrangement links TRBV10-3 to TRBJ1-5, with D tentatively TRBD1 (6 bases). Germline CDR1 and CDR2: ENHRY and SYGVKD. Trimming took off 3 bases at V and 7 bases at J, with 13 bases between the two ends. This CDR3 region has 14 residues. The CDR3 region is CAISETGPSQPQHF. For the CDR3, the DNA is TGTGCCATCAGTGAAACAGGGCCGTCGCAGCCCCAGCATTTT.

The chain couples TRBV3-1 (or the pseudogene TRBV3-2) to TRBJ1-5, with D perhaps TRBD1 (5 bases). There are 14 residues in the CDR3. Trimming took off 4 bases at V and 8 bases at J, with 15 bases between the two ends. Germline V gene sequence: CDR1 LGHDT, CDR2 YNNKEL (reference sequence). CDR3 nucleotides: TGTGCCAGCAGCCCCCTGGGGGGTTCAGAGCCCCAGCATTTT. Encoded protein: CASSPLGGSEPQHF.

The chain has TRBV5-5 and TRBJ2-7; no clear D. V shed 0 bases and J shed 0 bases, with 4 bases lying between them. Germline lookup yields CDR1 SGHKS and CDR2 YYEKEE (reference sequence). This CDR3 contains 13 residues. The CDR3 reads CASSLARSYEQYV. The CDR3 DNA sequence: TGTGCCAGCAGCTTGGCGCGCTCCTACGAGCAGTACGTC.

V usage is TRBV28 and J usage is TRBJ2-1, with TRBD2 matching 8 bases. This CDR3 comprises 14 residues. With 5 bases clipped from V and 10 bases from J, the junction kept 10 bases outside the gene matches. Germline values: CDR1 MDHEN, CDR2 SYDVKM. The CDR3, as DNA: TGTGCCAGCAGTGGAGGAGTTTTAGCGGGGGAGCAGTTCTTC. This sequence encodes CASSGGVLAGEQFF.

J is TRBJ1-6 and V is TRBV19; unclear D gene. Germline-derived CDR1 and CDR2 are LNHDA and SQIVND (reference sequence). This CDR3 has 14 residues. V was trimmed by 5 bases and J by 7 bases, leaving 12 bases between them. DNA of the CDR3: TGTGCCAGTAGTGCAAGGACGGGGAATTCACCCCTCCACTTT. This translates into CASSARTGNSPLHF. Based on the CDR3 plus reference TRBV19 and TRBJ1-6, the full variable domain is DGGITQSPKYLFRKEGQNVTLSCEQNLNHDAMYWYRQDPGQGLRLIYYSQIVNDFQKGDIAEGYSVSREKKESFPLTVTSAQKNPTAFYLCASSARTGNSPLHFGNGTRLTVT.

By proportion, this clone is medium-sized. This sequence joins TRBV30 and TRBJ1-6; 12 bases map to TRBD1. CDR3 length: 17 amino acids. The V segment lost 2 bases and the J segment 10 bases; nucleotides outside the gene matches: 12. Germline lookup yields CDR1 GTSNPN and CDR2 SVGIG (reference sequence). The CDR3 is CAWSTAGDRGLGSPLHF. CDR3 DNA: TGTGCCTGGAGTACCGCCGGGGACAGGGGGCTTGGATCACCCCTCCACTTT. Together with reference TRBV30 and TRBJ1-6, the CDR3 gives the full variable domain: SQTIHQWPATLVQPVGSPLSLECTVEGTSNPNLYWYRQAAGRGLQLLFYSVGIGQISSEVPQNLSASRPQDRQFILSSKKLLLSDSGFYLCAWSTAGDRGLGSPLHFGNGTRLTVT.

The rearrangement joins TRBV6-1 to TRBJ2-4; no definite D call. V shed 1 base and J shed 1 base, with 14 bases lying between them. Per germline, CDR1 MNHNS and CDR2 SASEGT. The CDR3 runs 17 residues. CDR3 DNA sequence: TGTGCCAGCAGTGAAGGTACCGTCCCCAGGGCCAAAAACATTCAGTACTTC. The encoded protein is CASSEGTVPRAKNIQYF.

V and J are TRBV6-5 and TRBJ1-1; no firm D call. The V gene's germline CDR1 is MNHEY and CDR2 SVGAGI. CDR3 length: 13 residues. V lost 4 bases and J 1 base, leaving 7 bases between the germline ends. The DNA for the CDR3 is TGTGCCAGCAGTTTCCCAGGGAACACTGAAGCTTTCTTT. Protein sequence: CASSFPGNTEAFF.